One sample yielded the 13 T cell receptor beta chains listed below, sequenced in a study of OX40 agonist ivuxolimab in advanced cancers. Only in-frame clones appear in the TCRdb table, and some are missing; sequencing was by immunoSEQ multiplex PCR. The sample yields about 60,000 clones, roughly 90% seen once. Sequences were derived from CD4+ or CD8+ T cells sorted from blood, sampled in a trial of the OX40 agonist ivuxolimab. Receptor source: an adult with an advanced solid tumor such as melanoma, head and neck, liver or kidney cancer.

The chain uses TRBV6-1 and TRBJ2-1, with 7 bases lining up with TRBD1. V shed 10 bases and J 7 bases; nucleotides not matched to a gene: 16. Germline V CDR1 and CDR2: MNHNS, SASEGT. The CDR3 has 15 residues. CDR3 sequence (DNA): TGTGCCATCGACCGTCCAGACAGGGCTATGAATGAGCAGTTCTTC. It specifies CAIDRPDRAMNEQFF.

The chain couples TRBV5-8 to TRBJ2-5; TRBD2 matches at 15 bases. V gave up 4 bases and J gave up 2 bases; unmatched junction bases: 3. From germline, CDR1 is SGHTS and CDR2 YDEGEE. The CDR3 length is 16 residues. The CDR3 sequence is CASSRGLAGGQETQYF. For the CDR3, the DNA is TGTGCCAGCAGCCGCGGACTAGCGGGGGGGCAAGAGACCCAGTACTTC.

CDR3 sequence (DNA): TGTGCCAGCAGTAAGACAGGAATGAACACTGAAGCTTTCTTT. This sequence encodes CASSKTGMNTEAFF. The chain employs TRBV7-9 and TRBJ1-1; D may be TRBD1 (6 bases). The CDR3 runs to 14 residues. The germline V gene has CDR1 SEHNR and CDR2 FQNEAQ (reference sequence). Trimming took off 6 bases at V and 0 bases at J, with 11 bases between the two ends.

J is TRBJ1-5 and V is TRBV2; no reliable D call. Germline V gives CDR1 SNHLY, CDR2 FYNNEI. V was shortened by 3 bases and J by 9 bases, with 15 bases between the two germline ends. The CDR3 length is 14 residues. CDR3 amino acids: CASSDSQVRGPQHF. The CDR3 coding sequence is TGTGCCAGCAGTGATAGCCAGGTCCGTGGGCCCCAGCATTTT.

The rearrangement links TRBV6-5 to TRBJ1-4; weak D call: TRBD1 (6 bases). In germline, CDR1 is MNHEY, CDR2 SVGAGI. V was shortened by 5 bases and J by 10 bases, with 14 bases between the two germline ends. This CDR3 comprises 13 residues. CDR3 in amino acids: CASSPQGGGKLFF. The CDR3 coding sequence is TGTGCCAGCAGTCCACAGGGCGGGGGAAAACTGTTTTTT.

This clone turned up a few times. The V gene is TRBV10-3, the J gene TRBJ1-2; D is undetermined. The CDR3 totals 11 residues. V lost 5 bases and J 6 bases, leaving 7 bases between the germline ends. The germline gives CDR1 ENHRY, CDR2 SYGVKD. The CDR3 DNA reads TGTGCCATCAGTACTCCTGATGGCTACACCTTC. Its translation: CAISTPDGYTF.

The chain couples TRBV15 to TRBJ2-2, with 9 bases matching TRBD1. The length of the CDR3 is 15 residues. Germline assignment: CDR1 LNHNV and CDR2 YYDKDF (reference sequence). The trim removed 3 bases at V and 1 base at J, leaving 0 bases unmatched. This chain's CDR3 is CATSRGQGNTGELFF. The CDR3 nucleotides read TGTGCCACCAGCAGGGGACAGGGGAACACCGGGGAGCTGTTTTTT.

The J gene is TRBJ2-1, the V gene TRBV19; possibly TRBD1 or TRBD2 for D (5 bases each). Germline V lookup: CDR1 LNHDA, CDR2 SQIVND (reference sequence). V was cut by 6 bases and J by 9 bases, with 12 bases left in between. The CDR3 length is 12 residues. The CDR3 DNA reads as TGTGCCAGTAGGCTATTTGGGGGTGAGCAGTTCTTC. Protein sequence: CASRLFGGEQFF.

J is TRBJ1-5 and V is TRBV19; D gene ambiguous. V was trimmed by 5 bases and J by 7 bases, leaving 9 bases between them. The germline V gene has CDR1 LNHDA and CDR2 SQIVND (reference sequence). CDR3 length: 12 amino acids. CDR3 sequence reads: CASSVYRQPQHF. DNA for the CDR3: TGTGCCAGTAGTGTCTATAGGCAGCCCCAGCATTTT.

This chain uses TRBV5-6 with TRBJ2-2, with D possibly being TRBD1 (6 bases). V lost 3 bases, J lost 1 base, and 16 bases lay in between. Germline loops: CDR1 SGHDT, CDR2 YYEEEE. This CDR3 spans 17 amino acids. The CDR3 is CASSSLGVGGNTGELFF. The DNA of the CDR3 is TGTGCCAGCAGCTCGCTAGGCGTAGGGGGGAACACCGGGGAGCTGTTTTTT.

This chain links TRBV6-5 with TRBJ2-7, with TRBD1 matching over 8 bases. The V and J ends lost 6 bases and 7 bases, in that order; junction bases with no gene match: 8. The CDR3 extends over 13 amino acids. Germline V gives CDR1 MNHEY, CDR2 SVGAGI. Here the CDR3 DNA reads TGTGCCAGCAGCCGGACAGGGTCCCGGGAGCAGTACTTC. As protein: CASSRTGSREQYF.

The V and J genes are TRBV30 and TRBJ2-7; TRBD1 matches 9 bases. V shed 3 bases and J 3 bases; nucleotides not matched to a gene: 12. This CDR3 contains 16 residues. Germline lookup yields CDR1 GTSNPN and CDR2 SVGIG (reference sequence). In DNA, the CDR3 is TGTGCCTGGAGCACCCTCGGGACAGGGATTCTCTACGAGCAGTACTTC. This encodes CAWSTLGTGILYEQYF.

This clone came up a few times. The V and J genes are TRBV18 and TRBJ2-7, with 9 bases lining up with TRBD2. CDR3 size: 15 residues. The V gene end was trimmed by 0 bases and the J gene end by 5 bases; junction bases not matched to a gene: 5. The germline V gene encodes CDR1 KGHSH and CDR2 LQKENI. This chain's CDR3 is CASSPPSGSTHEQYF. Written as DNA, the CDR3 is TGTGCCAGCTCACCACCTAGCGGGAGCACCCACGAGCAGTACTTC.